The table lists the clone carrying this T cell receptor (beta chain) with many counts. V shed 1 base and J shed 10 bases, with 7 bases lying between them. Germline CDR1 DFQATT, CDR2 SNEGSKA (reference sequence). There are 10 residues in the CDR3. It was by 5'RACE with 10-nucleotide random UMIs that the cDNA was made. MiXCR was run by TCRdb on the 5' RACE reads, yielding one entry per CDR3 protein. The sample contains approximately 59,000 distinct CDR3 sequences, about 5.2% of which appear only once. PBMCs stored at -80 C, numbering 2 million, were the origin of the unsorted libraries. This record belongs to a study of neurological immune-mediated disorders.

The rearrangement uses TRBV20-1 and TRBJ1-2; D ambiguous. Sequencing was performed on PBMCs. The sequence derives from a human donor with multiple sclerosis. The donor label of this sample is uncertain. CDR3 amino acids: CSARADVYTF. The DNA for the CDR3 is TGCAGTGCTAGAGCCGATGTCTACACCTTC.